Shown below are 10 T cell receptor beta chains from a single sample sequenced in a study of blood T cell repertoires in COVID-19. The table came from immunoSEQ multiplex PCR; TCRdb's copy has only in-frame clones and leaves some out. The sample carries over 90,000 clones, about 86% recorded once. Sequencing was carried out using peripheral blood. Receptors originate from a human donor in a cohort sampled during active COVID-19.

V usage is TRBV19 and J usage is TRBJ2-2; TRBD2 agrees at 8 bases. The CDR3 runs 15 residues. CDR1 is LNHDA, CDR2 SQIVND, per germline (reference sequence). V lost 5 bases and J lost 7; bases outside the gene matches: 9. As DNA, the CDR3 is TGTGCCAGTAGTCCGGGACTAGAAGTGATCGGGGAGCTGTTTTTT. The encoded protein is CASSPGLEVIGELFF.

The CDR3 loop is CASSRSSSGANVLTF. For the CDR3, the DNA is TGTGCCAGCTCGCGATCATCCTCTGGGGCCAACGTCCTGACTTTC. V usage is TRBV18 and J usage is TRBJ2-6; D gene uncertain. Trimming stripped 6 bases from V and 0 bases from J, with 9 bases between. Germline CDR1 and CDR2: KGHSH and LQKENI. The CDR3 length is 15 residues.

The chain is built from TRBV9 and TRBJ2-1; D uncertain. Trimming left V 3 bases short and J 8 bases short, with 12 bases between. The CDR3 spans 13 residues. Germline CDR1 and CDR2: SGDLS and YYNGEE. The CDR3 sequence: CASSAKRVDEQFF. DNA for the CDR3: TGTGCCAGCAGCGCGAAAAGAGTCGATGAGCAGTTCTTC.

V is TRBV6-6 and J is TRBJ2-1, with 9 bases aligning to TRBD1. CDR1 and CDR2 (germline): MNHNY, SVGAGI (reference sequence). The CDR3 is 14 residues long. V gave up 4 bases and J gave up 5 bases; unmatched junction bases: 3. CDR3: CASSSGTGNNEQFF. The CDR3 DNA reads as TGTGCCAGCAGTTCCGGGACAGGGAACAATGAGCAGTTCTTC.

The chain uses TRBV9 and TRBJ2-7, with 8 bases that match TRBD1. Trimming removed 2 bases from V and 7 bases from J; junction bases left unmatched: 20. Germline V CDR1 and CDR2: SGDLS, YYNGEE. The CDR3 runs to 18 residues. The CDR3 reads CASSVARDKDRVLREQYF. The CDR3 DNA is TGTGCCAGCAGCGTTGCCCGAGATAAGGACAGGGTTCTCCGGGAGCAGTACTTC.

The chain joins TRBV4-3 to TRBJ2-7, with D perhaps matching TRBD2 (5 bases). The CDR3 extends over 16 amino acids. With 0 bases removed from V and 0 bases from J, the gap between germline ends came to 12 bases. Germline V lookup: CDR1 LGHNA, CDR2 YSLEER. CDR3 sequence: CASSQDRSGSSYEQYF. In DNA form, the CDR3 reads TGCGCCAGCAGCCAAGATAGGAGCGGTAGCTCCTACGAGCAGTACTTC.

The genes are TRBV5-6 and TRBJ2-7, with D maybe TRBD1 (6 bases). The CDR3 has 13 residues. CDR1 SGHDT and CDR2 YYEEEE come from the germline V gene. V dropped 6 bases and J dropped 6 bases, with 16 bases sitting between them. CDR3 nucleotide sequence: TGTGCCAGCACAGGGACATCATTTCGCGAGCAGTACTTC. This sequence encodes CASTGTSFREQYF.

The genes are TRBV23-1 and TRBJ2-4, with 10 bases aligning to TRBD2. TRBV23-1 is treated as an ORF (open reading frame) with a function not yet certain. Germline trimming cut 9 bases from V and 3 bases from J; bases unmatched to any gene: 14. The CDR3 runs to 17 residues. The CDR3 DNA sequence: TGCGCCAGACTAAAGCGGGAGGGCCGGAGGGTCAAAAACATTCAGTACTTC. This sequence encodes CARLKREGRRVKNIQYF.

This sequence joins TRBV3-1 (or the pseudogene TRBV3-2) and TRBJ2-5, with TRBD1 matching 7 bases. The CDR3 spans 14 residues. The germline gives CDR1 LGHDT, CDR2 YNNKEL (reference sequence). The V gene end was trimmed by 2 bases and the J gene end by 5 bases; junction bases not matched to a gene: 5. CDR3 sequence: CASSQRQGKETQYF. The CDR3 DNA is TGTGCCAGCAGCCAACGACAGGGAAAGGAGACCCAGTACTTC.

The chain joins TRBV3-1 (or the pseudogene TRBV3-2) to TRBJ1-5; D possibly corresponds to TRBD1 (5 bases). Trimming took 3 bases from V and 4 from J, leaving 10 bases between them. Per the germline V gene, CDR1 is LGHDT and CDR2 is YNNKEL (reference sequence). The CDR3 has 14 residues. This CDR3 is CASSHSQGNQPQHF. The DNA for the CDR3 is TGTGCCAGCAGCCATAGCCAGGGTAATCAGCCCCAGCATTTT.